These 16 T cell receptor beta chains were sequenced from one sample in a study of T cell changes during pregnancy in multiple sclerosis. Only in-frame clones appear in the TCRdb table, and some are missing; sequencing was by immunoSEQ multiplex PCR. The sample shows roughly 22,000 clones, roughly nine tenths of them seen only once. The specimen was CD4+ T cells from peripheral blood mononuclear cells, collected after pregnancy. The receptors were sampled from a female donor in good health, enrolled as a control in a pregnancy study.

The CDR3 DNA reads as TGTGCCAGTAGACTCGGGAGCGAGAGTGAGCAGTTCTTC. This gives the protein CASRLGSESEQFF. The chain recombines TRBV19 with TRBJ2-1, with D possibly matching TRBD2 (6 bases). Germline lookup yields CDR1 LNHDA and CDR2 SQIVND (reference sequence). The CDR3 has 13 amino acids. Trimming left V 6 bases short and J 9 bases short, with 15 bases between.

In this sample, this clone turned up once. The J gene is TRBJ2-5, the V gene TRBV5-1, with 13 nucleotides matching TRBD2. This CDR3 spans 15 amino acids. With 4 bases clipped from V and 5 bases from J, the junction kept 5 bases outside the gene matches. Germline CDR1 and CDR2: SGHRS and YFSETQ. CDR3 bases: TGCGCCAGCAGCCCGGGACTAGCGGGATATGAGACCCAGTACTTC. Its translation: CASSPGLAGYETQYF.

J is TRBJ2-3 and V is TRBV11-3; TRBD2 matches at 8 bases. V dropped 5 bases and J dropped 4; count of bases not matched to a gene: 8. Germline V lookup: CDR1 SGHNT, CDR2 YENEEA. The CDR3 sequence is 15 residues long. CDR3 bases: TGTGCCAGCAGCCAGTCAGCGGGAGTGGCAGATACGCAGTATTTT. Translation gives CASSQSAGVADTQYF.

This clone was recorded a few times. V gene TRBV19 combines with J gene TRBJ1-1; the D gene is possibly TRBD1 (6 bases). The CDR3 consists of 12 residues. The V and J ends lost 7 bases and 6 bases respectively, with 12 bases between them. In germline, CDR1 is LNHDA, CDR2 SQIVND (reference sequence). CDR3 protein: CASIGQWAEAFF. CDR3 DNA sequence: TGTGCCAGTATAGGACAGTGGGCTGAAGCTTTCTTT.

The J gene is TRBJ2-5, the V gene TRBV11-3, with 7 bases aligning to TRBD1. The junction had 9 bases not matched to a gene; V was cut back by 1 base and J by 4 bases. The CDR3 length is 16 residues. The V gene's germline CDR1 is SGHNT and CDR2 YENEEA. This CDR3 reads CASSLGGQLSTETQYF. In DNA, the CDR3 is TGTGCCAGCAGCTTAGGGGGACAGCTTTCTACAGAGACCCAGTACTTC.

This chain uses TRBV5-6 with TRBJ2-6; perhaps TRBD1 as D (6 bases). In germline, CDR1 is SGHDT, CDR2 YYEEEE. The CDR3 totals 15 residues. The V end was cut by 2 bases, the J end by 4 bases, with 10 bases between. The CDR3 loop is CASSFRTEGANVLTF. CDR3 nucleotides: TGTGCCAGCAGCTTCAGGACAGAAGGGGCCAACGTCCTGACTTTC.

The chain couples TRBV30 to TRBJ2-3, with D perhaps TRBD2 (5 bases). This CDR3 is 12 amino acids long. Germline CDR1 is GTSNPN and CDR2 is SVGIG (reference sequence). With 7 bases removed from V and 6 bases from J, the gap between germline ends came to 14 bases. The CDR3 loop is CALTMGIDTQYF. The CDR3 DNA reads as TGTGCCTTGACTATGGGTATTGATACGCAGTATTTT. Looking up the rest from reference TRBV30 and TRBJ2-3 gives the full variable domain: SQTIHQWPATLVQPVGSPLSLECTVEGTSNPNLYWYRQAAGRGLQLLFYSVGIGQISSEVPQNLSASRPQDRQFILSSKKLLLSDSGFYLCALTMGIDTQYFGPGTRLTVL.

This chain links TRBV5-1 with TRBJ1-3; no clear D. CDR1 and CDR2 (germline): SGHRS, YFSETQ. The CDR3 totals 14 residues. Trimming pared 0 bases from V and 0 bases from J, leaving 4 bases between. The CDR3 nucleotides read TGCGCCAGCAGCTTGGCCTACTCTGGAAACACCATATATTTT. Protein: CASSLAYSGNTIYF.

The chain is built from TRBV7-3 and TRBJ2-7; TRBD2 might be the D (5 bases). The CDR3 covers 14 residues. The V end lost 2 bases, the J end lost 5 bases, and 13 bases lay between the germline ends. Germline loops: CDR1 SGHTA, CDR2 FQGTGA. The CDR3 sequence is CASSLRGGSDEQYF. The CDR3 region has the DNA TGTGCCAGCAGCTTACGGGGTGGGTCGGACGAGCAGTACTTC.

This chain joins TRBV11-2 and TRBJ2-1; 8 nucleotides agree with TRBD2. Germline V gene data show CDR1 as SGHAT and CDR2 as FQNNGV. V lost 6 bases, J lost 8 bases, and 15 bases stayed unmatched. This CDR3 is 16 amino acids long. CDR3 amino acids: CASRLALSGGRDEQFF. In DNA form, the CDR3 reads TGTGCCAGCAGACTGGCCTTATCGGGAGGGCGGGATGAGCAGTTCTTC.

The chain joins TRBV25-1 to TRBJ2-1, with 8 bases matching TRBD1. The CDR3 length is 16 residues. Germline V CDR1 and CDR2: MGHDK, SYGVNS. The junction had 9 bases not matched to a gene; V was cut back by 0 bases and J by 8 bases. The CDR3 bases are TGTGCCAGCAGTGAATATAGCGTAGGACAGGGTGATGAGCAGTTCTTC. Translation gives CASSEYSVGQGDEQFF.

The chain carries TRBV18 and TRBJ2-2; 12 positions match TRBD2. CDR1 KGHSH and CDR2 LQKENI come from the germline V gene. This CDR3 has 15 residues. J lost 6 bases, V lost 6 bases, and 5 bases had no gene match. CDR3 DNA: TGTGCCAGCTCGGGACTAGCGGGTCGGTCCGGGGAGCTGTTTTTT. This translates into CASSGLAGRSGELFF.

The gene calls are TRBV7-8 and TRBJ1-5, with 7 bases identical to TRBD1. Trimming removed 2 bases from V and 6 bases from J; junction bases left unmatched: 4. Germline V gives CDR1 SGHVS, CDR2 FQNEAQ. The CDR3 covers 14 residues. CDR3 DNA: TGTGCCAGCAGCTTATCAGGGGGAGGTCAGCCCCAGCATTTT. Amino acid sequence: CASSLSGGGQPQHF.

The V call is TRBV2, the J call TRBJ1-5; D uncertain. V lost 7 bases to trimming and J lost 5 bases, with 12 bases between them. Germline V CDR1 and CDR2: SNHLY, FYNNEI. The CDR3 spans 13 residues. The CDR3 spells CASNLQLDQPQHF. The CDR3 region has the DNA TGTGCCAGCAATTTACAGCTGGATCAGCCCCAGCATTTT.

The DNA of the CDR3 is TGTGCCAGCTCACCACCCATCACAGGGGGCGCGGGTGAGCAGTTCTTC. Its translation is CASSPPITGGAGEQFF. The chain joins TRBV18 to TRBJ2-1; TRBD1 agrees at 9 bases. Germline V gene lookup returns CDR1 KGHSH and CDR2 LQKENI. The CDR3 runs 16 residues. Trimming removed 0 bases from V and 9 bases from J; junction bases left unmatched: 9.

This rearrangement joins TRBV10-3 to TRBJ1-1; TRBD1 agrees at 8 bases. Looked up from germline, CDR1 is ENHRY and CDR2 is SYGVKD. The CDR3 loop spans 15 amino acids. J lost 0 bases, V lost 6 bases, and 6 bases had no gene match. CDR3 region: CAIREDRGMNTEAFF. The CDR3 DNA sequence: TGTGCCATCAGGGAAGACAGGGGCATGAACACTGAAGCTTTCTTT.